This TCR beta chain was found in a study of glioma-infiltrating T cells. TCR alpha and beta CDR3 regions were amplified from RNA using iRepertoire nested multiplex PCR. Via MiXCR, TCRdb re-called the multiplex PCR reads, giving one row per CDR3 protein. The data hold under 150,000 distinct CDR3 sequences, with about 25% observed a single time. The length of the CDR3 is 13 residues. Trimming pared 5 bases from V and 4 bases from J, leaving 11 bases between. The germline V gene has CDR1 SGHVS and CDR2 FNYEAQ. At least ten counts were recorded for this clonotype. Sequenced sample: glioma tissue, nonneoplastic brain tissue, or PBMCs (not recorded which). This TCR derives from a human donor with low-grade glioma or glioblastoma, undergoing nonglioma brain surgery, or in good health (not recorded which). V and J are TRBV7-6 and TRBJ1-1, with a tentative D call TRBD1 (5 bases). The CDR3 sequence: CASSPGYATEAFF. DNA of the CDR3: TGTGCCAGCAGCCCAGGGTACGCCACTGAAGCTTTCTTT.